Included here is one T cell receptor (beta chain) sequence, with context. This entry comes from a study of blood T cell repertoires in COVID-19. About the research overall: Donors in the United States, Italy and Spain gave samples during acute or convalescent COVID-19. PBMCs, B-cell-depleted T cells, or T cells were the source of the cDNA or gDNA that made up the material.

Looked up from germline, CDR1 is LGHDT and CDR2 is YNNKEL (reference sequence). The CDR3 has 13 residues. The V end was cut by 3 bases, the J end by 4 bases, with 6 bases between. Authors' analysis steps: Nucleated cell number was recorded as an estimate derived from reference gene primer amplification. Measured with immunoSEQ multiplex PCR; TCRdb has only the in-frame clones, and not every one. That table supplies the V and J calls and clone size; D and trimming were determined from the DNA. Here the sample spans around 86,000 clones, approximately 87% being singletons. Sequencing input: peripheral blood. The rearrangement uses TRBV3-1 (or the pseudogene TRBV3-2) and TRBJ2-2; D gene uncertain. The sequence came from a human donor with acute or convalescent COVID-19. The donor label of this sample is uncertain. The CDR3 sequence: CASSHGRTGELFF. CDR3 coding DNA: TGTGCCAGCAGCCATGGGCGCACCGGGGAGCTGTTTTTT.